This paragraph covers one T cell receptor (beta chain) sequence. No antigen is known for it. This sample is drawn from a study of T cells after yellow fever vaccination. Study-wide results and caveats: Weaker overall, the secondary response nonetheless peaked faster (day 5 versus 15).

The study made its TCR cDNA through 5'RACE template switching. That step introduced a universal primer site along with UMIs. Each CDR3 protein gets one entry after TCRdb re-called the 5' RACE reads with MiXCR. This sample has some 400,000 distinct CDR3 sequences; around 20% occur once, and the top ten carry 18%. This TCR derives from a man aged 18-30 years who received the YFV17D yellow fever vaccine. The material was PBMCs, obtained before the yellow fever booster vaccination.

The CDR3 spells CASSQEWALSTDTQYF. The CDR3 DNA is TGCGCCAGCAGCCAAGAATGGGCACTGAGCACAGATACGCAGTATTTT. This chain links TRBV4-3 with TRBJ2-3; D is unresolved. The CDR3 spans 16 residues. V was clipped by 0 bases and J by 0 bases, with 10 bases between them. Germline CDR1 reads LGHNA; CDR2 reads YSLEER.